What follows describes a single TCR beta chain. Profiling relied on immunoSEQ multiplex PCR, and the TCRdb table lists in-frame clones only, not all of them. Altogether some 69,000 clones are present, approximately 91% being singletons, with the ten largest covering 0.66%. The data were obtained in a study of stem cell transplantation in POMP-related autoinflammatory disease. V was clipped by 6 bases and J by 5 bases; unmatched bases: 4. The CDR3 extends over 14 amino acids. Per the germline V gene, CDR1 is MNHEY and CDR2 is SVGAGI. The sequence was obtained from a human patient with POMP-related autoinflammation and immune dysregulation (PRAID). Part of the T cells may come from the graft donor. This chain connects TRBV6-5 to TRBJ2-1; 10 nucleotides agree with TRBD2. Sequencing used CD4+ T cells from PBMCs, obtained after stem cell transplantation. The CDR3 DNA follows: TGTGCCAGCAGCAAACTAGCGGGGCACAATGAGCAGTTCTTC. Amino acids: CASSKLAGHNEQFF.